Listed here are 10 T cell receptor beta chains from one sample, sequenced in a study of blood T cells in healthy people across ages. A sample-barcoded 5' primer and a J-beta primer mix were used in a second PCR of roughly 6 to 11 cycles. TCRdb re-called the 5' RACE reads through MiXCR, storing one row per CDR3 protein. Of 1.4 million or so distinct CDR3 sequences in the sample, 40% to 45% are singletons; the top ten hold about 3.8%. The sequenced material came from blood. These receptor sequences come from a woman younger than 30 in good health.

This chain links TRBV28 with TRBJ1-5; D is undetermined. V lost 3 bases to trimming and J lost 3 bases, with 9 bases between them. The germline V gene has CDR1 MDHEN and CDR2 SYDVKM. This CDR3 region has 14 residues. The CDR3 reads CASSFYDNNQPQHF. The CDR3 bases are TGTGCCAGCAGTTTCTATGACAACAATCAGCCCCAGCATTTT.

J is TRBJ2-1 and V is TRBV11-2; TRBD2 matches 9 bases. The length of the CDR3 is 16 residues. Germline CDR1 is SGHAT and CDR2 is FQNNGV. Unmatched junction bases numbered 10, after V lost 5 bases and J lost 5 bases. This chain's CDR3 is CASSPLVAGADNEQFF. The DNA of the CDR3 is TGTGCCAGCAGCCCGCTCGTAGCGGGAGCTGACAATGAGCAGTTCTTC.

This clonotype has only a few counts. The CDR3 protein is CASRSQGTTDNEQFF. The CDR3 nucleotides are TGTGCCAGCAGATCCCAAGGGACAACGGACAATGAGCAGTTCTTC. The J gene is TRBJ2-1, the V gene TRBV7-9; TRBD1 might be the D (6 bases). Germline V CDR1 and CDR2: SEHNR, FQNEAQ (reference sequence). V lost 6 bases to trimming and J lost 5 bases, with 17 bases between them. This CDR3 spans 15 amino acids.

The chain recombines TRBV28 with TRBJ2-7; perhaps TRBD2 as D (6 bases). CDR3 length: 13 residues. V was pared by 10 bases and J by 5 bases, with 18 bases between. Germline V gene lookup returns CDR1 MDHEN and CDR2 SYDVKM. The CDR3 spells CATLTSGVHEQYF. The CDR3 DNA is TGTGCCACTCTGACATCGGGGGTCCACGAGCAGTACTTC.

This sequence joins TRBV20-1 and TRBJ2-4, with 7 bases matching TRBD1. Germline-derived CDR1 and CDR2 are DFQATT and SNEGSKA (reference sequence). V was pared by 3 bases and J by 0 bases, with 8 bases of the junction left unmatched. The CDR3 spans 16 residues. The CDR3 reads CSASGPTGRAKNIQYF. The CDR3 DNA sequence: TGCAGTGCTAGCGGGCCGACAGGGAGAGCCAAAAACATTCAGTACTTC.

The chain combines TRBV20-1 with TRBJ2-3; TRBD2 aligns across 12 bases. V trimming: 5 bases; J trimming: 7 bases; junction bases outside the gene matches: 13. CDR1 and CDR2 from the germline V gene are DFQATT and SNEGSKA (reference sequence). This CDR3 has 16 amino acids. DNA of the CDR3: TGCAGTGCTTCAGGACTAGCGGGGACGGAACGGAATACGCAGTATTTT. Protein product: CSASGLAGTERNTQYF.

This clonotype was seen only a few times. The CDR3 reads CASSQGVAVGYEQYF. Written as DNA, the CDR3 is TGCGCCAGCAGCCAAGGGGTCGCCGTTGGCTACGAGCAGTACTTC. The chain links TRBV4-3 to TRBJ2-7; D is ambiguous. V was pared by 1 base and J by 3 bases, with 13 bases between. CDR1 and CDR2 from the germline V gene are LGHNA and YSLEER. The CDR3 spans 15 residues.

This rearrangement joins TRBV5-1 to TRBJ2-6; 7 bases match TRBD1. Germline CDR1 SGHRS, CDR2 YFSETQ. The junction had 3 bases not matched to a gene; V was cut back by 4 bases and J by 2 bases. The CDR3 covers 15 residues. The CDR3 region is CASSIGQAGANVLTF. The CDR3 DNA reads TGCGCCAGCAGCATAGGACAGGCTGGGGCCAACGTCCTGACTTTC. The full variable domain, in which reference TRBV5-1 and TRBJ2-6 provide the parts outside the CDR3, is KAGVTQTPRYLIKTRGQQVTLSCSPISGHRSVSWYQQTPGQGLQFLFEYFSETQRNKGNFPGRFSGRQFSNSRSEMNVSTLELGDSALYLCASSIGQAGANVLTFGAGSRLTVL.

This clonotype was seen at least ten times. The V call is TRBV29-1, the J call TRBJ2-3; D is unresolved. The CDR3 consists of 13 residues. Germline CDR1 and CDR2: SQVTM and ANQGSEA. V was trimmed by 4 bases and J by 1 base, leaving 9 bases between them. This CDR3 reads CSVGAGGTDTQYF. Here the CDR3 DNA reads TGCAGCGTTGGGGCAGGTGGCACAGATACGCAGTATTTT.

This rearrangement joins TRBV7-2 to TRBJ2-1; 10 bases line up with TRBD2. The V gene end was trimmed by 8 bases and the J gene end by 7 bases; junction bases not matched to a gene: 14. Germline V gives CDR1 SGHTA, CDR2 FQGNSA. The CDR3 runs 16 residues. The CDR3 protein is CASQRASGSITNEQFF. Written as DNA, the CDR3 is TGTGCCAGCCAGAGGGCTAGCGGGAGTATCACAAATGAGCAGTTCTTC.